This record concerns one TCR beta chain sequence. This CDR3 has 15 amino acids. Deletions cut 5 bases from V and 3 bases from J, with 14 bases between. Germline CDR1 SGHAT, CDR2 FQNNGV. The data belong to a study of blood T cell repertoires in COVID-19. Study context: Acute and convalescent COVID-19 samples came from the United States, Italy and Spain. Nucleic acid was either cDNA or gDNA, and it came from T cells, B-cell-depleted T cells, or PBMCs.

Study processing details: It was from reference gene primer amplification that nucleated cell counts were estimated. Clones were sequenced by immunoSEQ multiplex PCR, and TCRdb holds only the in-frame ones, with some missing. That table supplies the V and J calls and clone size; D and trimming were determined from the DNA. The sample has about 120,000 clones; roughly 91% are singletons. The sample taken for sequencing was peripheral blood. The clonotype originates from a human donor in a cohort sampled during active COVID-19. The V call is TRBV11-2, the J call TRBJ2-1; the D gene is possibly TRBD2 (6 bases). CDR3 amino acids: CASSLAGTNYNEQFF. Here the CDR3 DNA reads TGTGCCAGCAGCCTGGCGGGAACCAACTACAATGAGCAGTTCTTC.